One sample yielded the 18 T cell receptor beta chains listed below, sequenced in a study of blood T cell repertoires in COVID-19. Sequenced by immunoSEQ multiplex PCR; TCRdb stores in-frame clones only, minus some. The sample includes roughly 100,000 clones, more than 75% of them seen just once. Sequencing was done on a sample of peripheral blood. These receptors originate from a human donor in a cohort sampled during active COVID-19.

CDR3 loop: CASTIQGASRYEQYF. In DNA, the CDR3 is TGTGCCAGCACCATACAGGGGGCGTCCCGGTACGAGCAGTACTTC. The chain uses TRBV11-2 and TRBJ2-7; 9 bases map to TRBD1. CDR3 size: 15 residues. Germline trimming cut 7 bases from V and 4 bases from J; bases unmatched to any gene: 11. The germline V gene encodes CDR1 SGHAT and CDR2 FQNNGV.

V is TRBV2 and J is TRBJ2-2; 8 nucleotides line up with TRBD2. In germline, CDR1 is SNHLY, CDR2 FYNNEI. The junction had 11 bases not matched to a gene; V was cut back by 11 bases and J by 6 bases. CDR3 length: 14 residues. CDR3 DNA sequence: TGTGCCCGCGGGGGGCGCGGGGGGCCCGGGGAGCTGTTTTTT. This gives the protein CARGGRGGPGELFF.

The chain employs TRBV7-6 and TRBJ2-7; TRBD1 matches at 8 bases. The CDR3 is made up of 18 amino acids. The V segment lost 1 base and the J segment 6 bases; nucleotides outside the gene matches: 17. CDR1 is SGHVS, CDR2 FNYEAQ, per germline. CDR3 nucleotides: TGTGCCAGCAGCTTAGGGCCCCCCACCGGGACAGGTAATATCGAGCAGTACTTC. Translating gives CASSLGPPTGTGNIEQYF.

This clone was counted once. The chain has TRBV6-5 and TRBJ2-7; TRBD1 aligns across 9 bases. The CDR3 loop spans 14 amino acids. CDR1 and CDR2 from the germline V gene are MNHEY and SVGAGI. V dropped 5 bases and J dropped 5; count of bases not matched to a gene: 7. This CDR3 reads CASSRTGTGHEQYF. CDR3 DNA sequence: TGTGCCAGCAGTCGGACCGGGACAGGGCACGAGCAGTACTTC.

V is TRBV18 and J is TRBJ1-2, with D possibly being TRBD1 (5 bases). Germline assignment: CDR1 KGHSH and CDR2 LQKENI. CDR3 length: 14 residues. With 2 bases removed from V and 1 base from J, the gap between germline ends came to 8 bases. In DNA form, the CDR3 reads TGTGCCAGCTCACCAGCCGGGGGTAACTATGGCTACACCTTC. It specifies CASSPAGGNYGYTF.

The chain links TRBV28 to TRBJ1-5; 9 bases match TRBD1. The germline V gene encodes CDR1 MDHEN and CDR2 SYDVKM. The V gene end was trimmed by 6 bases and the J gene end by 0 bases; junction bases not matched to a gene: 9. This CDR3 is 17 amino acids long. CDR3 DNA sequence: TGTGCCAGCAGCCCTATTCGGACAGGGGTTAGCAATCAGCCCCAGCATTTT. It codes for CASSPIRTGVSNQPQHF.

CDR3 bases: TGCGCCAGCAGCCTAAGCGGGAGGGCCATCGATGAGCAGTTCTTC. Amino acid sequence: CASSLSGRAIDEQFF. V usage is TRBV5-1 and J usage is TRBJ2-1; 10 positions match TRBD2. The CDR3 loop spans 15 amino acids. Unmatched junction bases numbered 9, after V lost 4 bases and J lost 8 bases. Germline-derived CDR1 and CDR2 are SGHRS and YFSETQ.

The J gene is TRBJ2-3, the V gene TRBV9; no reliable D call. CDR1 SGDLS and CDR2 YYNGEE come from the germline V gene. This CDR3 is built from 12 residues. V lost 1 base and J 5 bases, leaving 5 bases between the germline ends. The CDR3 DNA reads TGTGCCAGCAGCGTACTAGAAGATACGCAGTATTTT. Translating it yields CASSVLEDTQYF.

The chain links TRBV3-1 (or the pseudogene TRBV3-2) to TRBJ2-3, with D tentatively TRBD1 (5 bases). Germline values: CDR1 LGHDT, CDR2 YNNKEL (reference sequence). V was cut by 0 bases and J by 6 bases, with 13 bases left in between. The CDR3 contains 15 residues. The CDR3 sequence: CASSQEIREWDTQYF. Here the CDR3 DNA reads TGTGCCAGCAGCCAAGAGATCAGGGAATGGGATACGCAGTATTTT.

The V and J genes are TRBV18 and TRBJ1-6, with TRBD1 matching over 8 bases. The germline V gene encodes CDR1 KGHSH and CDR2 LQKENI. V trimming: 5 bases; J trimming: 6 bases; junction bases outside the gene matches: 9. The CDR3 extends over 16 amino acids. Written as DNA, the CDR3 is TGTGCCAGCTCAAAAACAGGGGGTATCGGTAATTCACCCCTCCACTTT. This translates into CASSKTGGIGNSPLHF. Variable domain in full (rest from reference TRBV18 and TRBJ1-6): NAGVMQNPRHLVRRRGQEARLRCSPMKGHSHVYWYRQLPEEGLKFMVYLQKENIIDESGMPKERFSAEFPKEGPSILRIQQVVRGDSAAYFCASSKTGGIGNSPLHFGNGTRLTVT.

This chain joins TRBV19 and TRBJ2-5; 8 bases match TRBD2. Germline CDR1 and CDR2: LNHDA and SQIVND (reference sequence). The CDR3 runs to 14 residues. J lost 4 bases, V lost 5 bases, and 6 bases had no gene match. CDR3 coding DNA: TGTGCCAGTAGTGGCTCGGGACTAGGAGAGACCCAGTACTTC. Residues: CASSGSGLGETQYF.

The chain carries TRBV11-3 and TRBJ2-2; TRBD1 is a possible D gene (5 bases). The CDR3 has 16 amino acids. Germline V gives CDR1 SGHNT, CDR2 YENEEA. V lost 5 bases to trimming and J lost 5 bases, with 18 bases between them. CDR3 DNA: TGTGCCAGCAGCCCCCCGCAGGGCGAGGAAACCGGGGAGCTGTTTTTT. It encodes CASSPPQGEETGELFF.

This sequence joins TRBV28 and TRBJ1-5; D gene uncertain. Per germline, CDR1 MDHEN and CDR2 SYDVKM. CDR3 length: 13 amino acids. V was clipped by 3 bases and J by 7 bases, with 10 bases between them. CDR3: CASSFLLQQPQHF. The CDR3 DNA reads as TGTGCCAGCAGTTTTCTACTTCAACAGCCCCAGCATTTT.

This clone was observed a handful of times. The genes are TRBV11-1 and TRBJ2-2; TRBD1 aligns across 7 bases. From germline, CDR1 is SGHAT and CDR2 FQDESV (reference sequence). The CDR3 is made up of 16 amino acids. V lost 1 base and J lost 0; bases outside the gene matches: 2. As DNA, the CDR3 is TGTGCCAGCAGCTTAGGGGACAGTGCGAACACCGGGGAGCTGTTTTTT. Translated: CASSLGDSANTGELFF.

The CDR3 region is CASSPTPGVDEQYF. In nucleotides, the CDR3 is TGTGCCAGCTCACCCACCCCGGGGGTCGACGAGCAGTACTTC. This chain joins TRBV18 and TRBJ2-7, with D possibly being TRBD2 (6 bases). Trimming removed 3 bases at V and 5 bases at J, with 14 bases between. CDR3 length equals 14 residues. Germline loops: CDR1 KGHSH, CDR2 LQKENI.

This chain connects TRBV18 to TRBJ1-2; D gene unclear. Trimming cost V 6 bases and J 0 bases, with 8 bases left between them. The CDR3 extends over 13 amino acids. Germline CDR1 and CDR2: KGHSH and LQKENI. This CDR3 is CASSTGTNYGYTF. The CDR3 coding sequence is TGTGCCAGCTCTACGGGAACTAACTATGGCTACACCTTC.

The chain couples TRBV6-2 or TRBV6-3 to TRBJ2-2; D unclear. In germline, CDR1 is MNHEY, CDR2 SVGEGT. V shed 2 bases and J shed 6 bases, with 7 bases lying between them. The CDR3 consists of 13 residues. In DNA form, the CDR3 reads TGTGCCAGCAGTTACGGCAGGCCCGGGGAGCTGTTTTTT. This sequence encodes CASSYGRPGELFF.

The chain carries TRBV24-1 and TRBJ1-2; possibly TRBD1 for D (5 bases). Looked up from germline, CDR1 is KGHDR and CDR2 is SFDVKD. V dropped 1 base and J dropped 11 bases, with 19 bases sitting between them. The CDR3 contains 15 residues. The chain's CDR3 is CATSDLSRVPYGYTF. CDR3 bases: TGTGCCACCAGTGATTTAAGCAGGGTCCCTTACGGATACACCTTC.